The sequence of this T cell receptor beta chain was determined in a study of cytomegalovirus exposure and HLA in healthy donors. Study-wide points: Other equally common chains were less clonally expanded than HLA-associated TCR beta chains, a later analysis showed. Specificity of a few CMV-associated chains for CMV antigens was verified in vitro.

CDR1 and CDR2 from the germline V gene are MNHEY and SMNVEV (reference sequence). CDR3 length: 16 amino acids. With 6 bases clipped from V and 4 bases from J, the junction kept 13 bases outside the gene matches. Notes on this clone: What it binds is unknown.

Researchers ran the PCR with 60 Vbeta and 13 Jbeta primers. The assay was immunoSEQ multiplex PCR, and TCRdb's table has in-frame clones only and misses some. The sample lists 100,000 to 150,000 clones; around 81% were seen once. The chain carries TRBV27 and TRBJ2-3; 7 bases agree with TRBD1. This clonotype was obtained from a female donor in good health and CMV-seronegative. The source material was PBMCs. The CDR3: CASRRTGQGGPDTQYF. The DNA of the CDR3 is TGTGCCAGCAGGCGGACAGGTCAAGGGGGCCCAGATACGCAGTATTTT.